The 21 T cell receptor beta chains reported below all come from one sample, sequenced in a study of blood T cells in healthy people across ages. Combining a sample-barcoded 5' primer with a J-beta primer mix, a second PCR ran for roughly 7 to 12 cycles. MiXCR was run by TCRdb on the 5' RACE reads, yielding one entry per CDR3 protein. The sample lists nearly 800,000 distinct CDR3 sequences; 56% were seen once. The sample comprised blood. These receptors all come from a man aged 35-49 years in good health.

The V gene is TRBV19, the J gene TRBJ1-1; D remains unclear. Trimming cost V 7 bases and J 4 bases, with 13 bases left between them. In germline, CDR1 is LNHDA, CDR2 SQIVND (reference sequence). The CDR3 sequence is 13 residues long. CDR3 nucleotide sequence: TGTGCCAGTATGCACCACGGAGGCACTGAAGCTTTCTTT. Its translation is CASMHHGGTEAFF.

This chain joins TRBV9 and TRBJ2-1; D unresolved. Germline assignment: CDR1 SGDLS and CDR2 YYNGEE. Trimming removed 0 bases from V and 13 bases from J, with 20 bases in between. This CDR3 has 15 amino acids. This CDR3 is CASSVATDREVEQFF. For the CDR3, the DNA is TGTGCCAGCAGCGTAGCTACGGATAGAGAAGTGGAACAGTTCTTC.

This clonotype was counted ten times or more. V gene TRBV5-1 combines with J gene TRBJ2-7; 7 bases map to TRBD2. Per the germline V gene, CDR1 is SGHRS and CDR2 is YFSETQ. J was trimmed by 5 bases and V by 3 bases; bases with no gene match: 11. The CDR3 covers 15 residues. CDR3 nucleotide sequence: TGCGCCAGCAGCTACACGGTGGCGGGAGCTGACGAGCAGTACTTC. As protein: CASSYTVAGADEQYF.

The chain carries TRBV15 and TRBJ1-1; 7 nucleotides line up with TRBD1. The CDR3 has 15 residues. CDR1 and CDR2 (germline): LNHNV, YYDKDF (reference sequence). V was pared by 3 bases and J by 0 bases, with 4 bases of the junction left unmatched. CDR3 sequence: CATSSGQALNTEAFF. CDR3 coding DNA: TGTGCCACCAGCAGCGGACAGGCCTTGAACACTGAAGCTTTCTTT.

The chain recombines TRBV4-1 with TRBJ2-4; perhaps TRBD2 as D (5 bases). The J call is doubtful: the DNA matches TRBJ2-5 better. The germline gives CDR1 MGHRA, CDR2 YSYEKL. The CDR3 loop spans 17 amino acids. CDR3 sequence reads: CASSLHLQQGRRETQYF. CDR3 nucleotides: TGCGCCAGCAGCCTACACCTGCAACAAGGCCGGAGGGAGACCCAGTACTTC.

CDR3 bases: TGCGCCAGCAGCCAAGGGATTGGAGGCGGCTACGAGCAGTACTTC. It yields the protein CASSQGIGGGYEQYF. V gene TRBV4-3 combines with J gene TRBJ2-7; D perhaps matches TRBD2 (5 bases). CDR3 length: 15 amino acids. Trimming removed 1 base at V and 3 bases at J, with 13 bases between. CDR1 and CDR2 from the germline V gene are LGHNA and YSLEER.

This clonotype was seen a handful of times. J is TRBJ2-1 and V is TRBV5-1; 8 bases match TRBD2. Germline values: CDR1 SGHRS, CDR2 YFSETQ. CDR3 size: 16 residues. Trimming removed 0 bases from V and 5 bases from J; junction bases left unmatched: 7. The CDR3 DNA is TGCGCCAGCAGCTTGGGACTAGCGCAGCCGCACAATGAGCAGTTCTTC. Amino acid sequence: CASSLGLAQPHNEQFF.

This clonotype occurred a few times. J is TRBJ2-7 and V is TRBV6-2 or TRBV6-3; 9 bases are a match to TRBD2. The length of the CDR3 is 14 residues. Germline CDR1 reads MNHEY; CDR2 reads SVGEGT. Trimming at V came to 6 bases and at J to 7 bases, leaving 10 bases not matched to a gene. The CDR3 region has the DNA TGTGCCAGCAGCCGCATAGCGGGAGTAGGAGAGCAGTACTTC. This sequence encodes CASSRIAGVGEQYF.

The chain recombines TRBV28 with TRBJ2-4; D tentatively reads TRBD1 or TRBD2 (5 bases each). The J call is uncertain, as TRBJ2-5 better fits the DNA end. Germline V gene sequence: CDR1 MDHEN, CDR2 SYDVKM. This CDR3 comprises 16 residues. The CDR3 protein is CASSVRDATSRETQYF. DNA for the CDR3: TGTGCCAGCAGTGTCCGGGACGCCACCTCTCGAGAGACCCAGTACTTC.

The V call is TRBV7-6, the J call TRBJ2-3, with 7 bases identical to TRBD2. Losses at the gene ends were 2 bases for V and 0 bases for J; bases not matched to a gene: 8. There are 17 residues in the CDR3. The germline V gene encodes CDR1 SGHVS and CDR2 FNYEAQ. The CDR3 loop is CASSLLIEAGSTDTQYF. In DNA, the CDR3 is TGTGCCAGCAGCTTATTGATTGAAGCGGGGAGCACAGATACGCAGTATTTT.

This clonotype was recorded a few times. This chain connects TRBV28 to TRBJ1-6; D gene uncertain. The CDR3 is made up of 13 amino acids. Germline CDR1 MDHEN, CDR2 SYDVKM. Trimming cost V 8 bases and J 7 bases, with 12 bases left between them. CDR3: CASGPTANSPLHF. The CDR3 DNA sequence: TGTGCCAGCGGTCCGACGGCCAATTCACCCCTCCACTTT.

The V gene is TRBV4-1, the J gene TRBJ1-2; maybe TRBD1 (6 bases). Germline V CDR1 and CDR2: MGHRA, YSYEKL. This CDR3 comprises 15 residues. V lost 3 bases, J lost 5 bases, and 16 bases lay in between. CDR3 DNA: TGCGCCAGCAGCCACGCTCGAGGGGGAGCGTATGGCTACACCTTC. Its protein is CASSHARGGAYGYTF.

The chain employs TRBV7-2 and TRBJ2-7; tentatively, D is TRBD2 (6 bases). There are 13 residues in the CDR3. Germline CDR1 SGHTA, CDR2 FQGNSA. Trimming took off 1 base at V and 8 bases at J, with 12 bases between the two ends. The CDR3 nucleotides read TGTGCCAGCAGCTTAGTGACTAGAGGGAAGCAGTACTTC. Protein: CASSLVTRGKQYF. Filled out from reference TRBV7-2 and TRBJ2-7, the complete variable domain reads GAGVSQSPSNKVTEKGKDVELRCDPISGHTALYWYRQSLGQGLEFLIYFQGNSAPDKSGLPSDRFSAERTGGSVSTLTIQRTQQEDSAVYLCASSLVTRGKQYFGPGTRLTVT.

The J gene is TRBJ2-7, the V gene TRBV6-6; the match to TRBD2 covers 12 bases. With V trimmed by 0 bases and J by 1 base, 4 bases remained unmatched. CDR1 and CDR2 (germline): MNHNY, SVGAGI (reference sequence). The CDR3 contains 17 residues. The CDR3 is CASSYSPTSGRSYEQYF. In DNA form, the CDR3 reads TGTGCCAGCAGTTACTCTCCGACTAGCGGGAGATCCTACGAGCAGTACTTC.

This rearrangement joins TRBV27 to TRBJ1-2, with D tentatively TRBD1 (5 bases). Per germline, CDR1 MNHEY and CDR2 SMNVEV (reference sequence). The CDR3 is 17 residues long. Trimming removed 2 bases from V and 5 bases from J, with 21 bases in between. DNA for the CDR3: TGTGCCAGCAGTTTAAGGGCCATTAAGAGGGGCCCGTATGGCTACACCTTC. Its translation: CASSLRAIKRGPYGYTF.

Only a few counts were recorded for this clonotype. A much larger clone lies a single base off, so this may be a read error. This chain connects TRBV7-9 to TRBJ2-7; D unclear. The CDR3 is made up of 12 amino acids. Germline V CDR1 and CDR2: SEHNR, FQNEAQ (reference sequence). With 1 base removed from V and 2 bases from J, the gap between germline ends came to 3 bases. The CDR3 nucleotides are TGTGCCAGCAGCTTAGATGCCTACGAGCAGTACTTC. Translated, it gives CASSLDAYEQYF.

Comments on this clonotype: This may come from a read error, since a much larger clone is one base off. The chain employs TRBV20-1 and TRBJ2-1; 8 bases map to TRBD2. This CDR3 has 15 amino acids. Germline loops: CDR1 DFQATT, CDR2 SNEGSKA (reference sequence). This CDR3 is CSAISGESSCNEQFF. In nucleotides, the CDR3 is TGCAGTGCTATTAGCGGGGAGAGCTCCTGCAATGAGCAGTTCTTC.

The genes are TRBV30 and TRBJ2-3; 7 positions match TRBD1. The CDR3 is 14 amino acids. Germline V gene sequence: CDR1 GTSNPN, CDR2 SVGIG (reference sequence). V dropped 4 bases and J dropped 2; count of bases not matched to a gene: 6. CDR3 sequence reads: CAWNLQGNTDTQYF. The CDR3 DNA follows: TGTGCCTGGAATCTACAGGGGAACACAGATACGCAGTATTTT. Variable domain in full (rest from reference TRBV30 and TRBJ2-3): SQTIHQWPATLVQPVGSPLSLECTVEGTSNPNLYWYRQAAGRGLQLLFYSVGIGQISSEVPQNLSASRPQDRQFILSSKKLLLSDSGFYLCAWNLQGNTDTQYFGPGTRLTVL.

This clonotype was seen more than once but under ten times. The chain couples TRBV28 to TRBJ2-4, with D possibly TRBD1 on 7 matching bases. Germline V CDR1 and CDR2: MDHEN, SYDVKM. V lost 6 bases to trimming and J lost 3 bases, with 12 bases between them. CDR3 size: 14 residues. CDR3 protein: CASSGGGYKNIQYF. CDR3 bases: TGTGCCAGCAGCGGAGGGGGCTACAAAAACATTCAGTACTTC.

DNA for the CDR3: TGTGCCAGTAGTACATCTGCTAGCGGTCCCGCCTACGAGCAGTACTTC. Translation: CASSTSASGPAYEQYF. This chain joins TRBV19 and TRBJ2-5; 7 bases map to TRBD2. TRBJ2-7 matches the DNA end more closely, so the J call is doubtful. Germline CDR1 is LNHDA and CDR2 is SQIVND (reference sequence). The CDR3 sequence is 16 residues long.

The J gene is TRBJ2-6, the V gene TRBV30; a weak D match, TRBD2 (5 bases). Germline V gene lookup returns CDR1 GTSNPN and CDR2 SVGIG (reference sequence). The germline V and J ends were trimmed by 1 base and 0 bases, with 7 bases remaining between them. CDR3 length: 15 amino acids. Here the CDR3 DNA reads TGTGCCTGGAGTGAGCGGCCCTCTGGGGCCAACGTCCTGACTTTC. It yields the protein CAWSERPSGANVLTF.